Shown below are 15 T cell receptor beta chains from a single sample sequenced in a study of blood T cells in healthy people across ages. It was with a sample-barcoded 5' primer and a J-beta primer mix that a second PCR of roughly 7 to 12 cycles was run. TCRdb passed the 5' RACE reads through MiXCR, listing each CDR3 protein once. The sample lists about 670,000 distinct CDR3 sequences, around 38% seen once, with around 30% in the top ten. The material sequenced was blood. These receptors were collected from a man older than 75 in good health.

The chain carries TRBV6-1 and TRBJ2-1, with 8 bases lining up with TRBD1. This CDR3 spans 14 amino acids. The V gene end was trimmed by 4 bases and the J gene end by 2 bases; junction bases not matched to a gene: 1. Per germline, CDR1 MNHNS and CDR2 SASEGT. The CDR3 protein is CASSGQGPYNEQFF. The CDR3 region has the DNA TGTGCCAGCAGTGGACAGGGGCCCTACAATGAGCAGTTCTTC.

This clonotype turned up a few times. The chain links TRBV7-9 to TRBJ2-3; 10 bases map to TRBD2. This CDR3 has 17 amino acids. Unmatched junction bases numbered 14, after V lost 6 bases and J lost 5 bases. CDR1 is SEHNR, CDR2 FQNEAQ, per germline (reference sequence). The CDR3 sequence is CASSLGTAGGFGDTQYF. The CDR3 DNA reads TGTGCCAGCAGTCTCGGGACAGCGGGGGGGTTTGGAGATACGCAGTATTTT.

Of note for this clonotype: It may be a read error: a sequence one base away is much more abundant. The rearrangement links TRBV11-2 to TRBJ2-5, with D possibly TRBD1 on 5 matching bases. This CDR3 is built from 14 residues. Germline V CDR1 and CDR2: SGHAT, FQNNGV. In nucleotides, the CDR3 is TGTACCAGCAGCTTTCAGGGATCTATAGAGACCCAGTACTTC. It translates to CTSSFQGSIETQYF.

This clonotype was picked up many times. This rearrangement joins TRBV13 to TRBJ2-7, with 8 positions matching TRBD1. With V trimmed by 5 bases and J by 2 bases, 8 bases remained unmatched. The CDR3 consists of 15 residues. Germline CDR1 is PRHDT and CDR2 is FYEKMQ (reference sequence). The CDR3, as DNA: TGTGCCAGCAGCAACCAGGGGGCGTCTCCCTACGAGCAGTACTTC. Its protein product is CASSNQGASPYEQYF.

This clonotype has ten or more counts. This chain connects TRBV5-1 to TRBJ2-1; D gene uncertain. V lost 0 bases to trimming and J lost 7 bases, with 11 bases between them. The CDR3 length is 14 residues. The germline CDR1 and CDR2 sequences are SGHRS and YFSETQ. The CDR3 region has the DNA TGCGCCAGCAGCTTGGCCTCTGGGCAGAATGAGCAGTTCTTC. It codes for CASSLASGQNEQFF.

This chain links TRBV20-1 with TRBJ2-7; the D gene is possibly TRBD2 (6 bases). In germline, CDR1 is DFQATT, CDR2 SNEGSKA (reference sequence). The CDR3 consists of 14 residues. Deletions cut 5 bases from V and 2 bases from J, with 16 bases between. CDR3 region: CSAETGTEPYEQYF. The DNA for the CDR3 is TGCAGTGCTGAAACCGGGACTGAACCCTACGAGCAGTACTTC.

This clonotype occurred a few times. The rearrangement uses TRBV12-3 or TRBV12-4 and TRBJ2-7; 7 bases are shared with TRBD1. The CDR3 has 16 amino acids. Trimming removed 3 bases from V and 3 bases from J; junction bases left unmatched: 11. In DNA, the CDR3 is TGTGCCAGCAGTTTCGTGATGACAGGGACGAACTACGAGCAGTACTTC. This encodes CASSFVMTGTNYEQYF.

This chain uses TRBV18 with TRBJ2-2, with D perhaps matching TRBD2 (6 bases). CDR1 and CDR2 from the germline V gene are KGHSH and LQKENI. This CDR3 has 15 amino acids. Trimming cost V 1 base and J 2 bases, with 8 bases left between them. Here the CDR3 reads CASSPRAGNTGELFF. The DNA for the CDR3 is TGTGCCAGCTCACCACGGGCGGGAAACACCGGGGAGCTGTTTTTT.

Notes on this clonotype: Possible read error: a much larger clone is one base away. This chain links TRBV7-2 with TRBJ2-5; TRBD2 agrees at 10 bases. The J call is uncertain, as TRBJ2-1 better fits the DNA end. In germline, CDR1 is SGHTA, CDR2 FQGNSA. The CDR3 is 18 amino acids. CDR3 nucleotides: TGTGCCAGCAGTTCACCCCAGCGGGGGGGAACGTACCAAGAGACCCAGTTCTTC. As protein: CASSSPQRGGTYQETQFF.

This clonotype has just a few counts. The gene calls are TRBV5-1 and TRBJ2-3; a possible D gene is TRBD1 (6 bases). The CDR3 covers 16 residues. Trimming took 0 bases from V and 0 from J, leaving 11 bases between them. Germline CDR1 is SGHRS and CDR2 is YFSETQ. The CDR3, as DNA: TGCGCCAGCAGCTTGGTTAGGACAGTTAGCACAGATACGCAGTATTTT. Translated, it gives CASSLVRTVSTDTQYF.

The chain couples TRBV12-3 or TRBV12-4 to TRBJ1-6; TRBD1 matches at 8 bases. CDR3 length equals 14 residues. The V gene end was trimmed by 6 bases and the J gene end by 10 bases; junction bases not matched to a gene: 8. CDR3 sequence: CASRGGQVLSPLHF. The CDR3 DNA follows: TGTGCCAGCAGGGGGGGACAGGTGTTATCACCCCTCCACTTT.

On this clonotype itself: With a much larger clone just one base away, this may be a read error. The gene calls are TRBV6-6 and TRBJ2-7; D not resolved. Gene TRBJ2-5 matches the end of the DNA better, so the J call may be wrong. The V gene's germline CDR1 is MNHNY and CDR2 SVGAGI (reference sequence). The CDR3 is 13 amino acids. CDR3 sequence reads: CASSYRPRETQYF. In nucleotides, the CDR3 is TGTGCCAGCAGTTACAGGCCGAGGGAGACCCAGTACTTC.

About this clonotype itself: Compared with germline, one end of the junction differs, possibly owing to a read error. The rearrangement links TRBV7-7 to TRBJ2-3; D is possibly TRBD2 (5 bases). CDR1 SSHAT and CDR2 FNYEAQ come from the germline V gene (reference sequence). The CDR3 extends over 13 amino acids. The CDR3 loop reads CASSIEGGFRQYF. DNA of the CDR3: TGTGCTAGCAGCATAGAAGGCGGGTTTCGGCAGTATTTT.

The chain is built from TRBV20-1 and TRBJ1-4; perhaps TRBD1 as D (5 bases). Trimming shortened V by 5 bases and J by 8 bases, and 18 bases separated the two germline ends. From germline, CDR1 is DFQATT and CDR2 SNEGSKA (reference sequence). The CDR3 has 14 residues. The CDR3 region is CSAEKGTFGEKLFF. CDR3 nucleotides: TGCAGTGCTGAAAAGGGGACCTTTGGAGAAAAACTGTTTTTT.

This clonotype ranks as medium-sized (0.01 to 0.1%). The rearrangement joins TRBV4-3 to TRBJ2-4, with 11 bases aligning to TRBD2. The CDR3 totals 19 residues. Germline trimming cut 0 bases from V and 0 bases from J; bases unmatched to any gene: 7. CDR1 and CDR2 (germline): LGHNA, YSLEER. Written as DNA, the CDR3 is TGCGCCAGCAGCCAAGAGCTAGCGGGAGGTCTATCAGCCAAAAACATTCAGTACTTC. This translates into CASSQELAGGLSAKNIQYF.